A selection of T cell receptor beta chains follows, all from one sample in a study of CD8 T cells in ankylosing spondylitis. One entry per CDR3 protein results from TCRdb running MiXCR on the 5' RACE reads. Of 150,000 to 200,000 distinct CDR3 sequences listed, roughly 20% are singletons. Sample: blood, either unsorted or a sorted T cell fraction (not recorded which). The source of these receptors is a male donor between 10 and 30 years old with ankylosing spondylitis or in good health (not recorded which). The CDR3 runs from the conserved cysteine through the conserved F or W. D genes are given only for firm matches. Only part of the rows carry a size: once, few, many, or a class if the clone is expanded.

11	NA	TRBV19	TRBJ2-2	NA	TGTGCCAGTAGTACCACCGGGGAGCTGTTTTTT	CASSTTGELFF
12	many	TRBV7-2	TRBJ2-7	NA	TGTGCCAGCAGCTTAACAGGGAGCCAGCAGTACTTC	CASSLTGSQQYF
15	few	TRBV27	TRBJ1-5	NA	TGTGCCAGCAGTTTATCGACGGCGGGCAATCAGCCCCAGCATTTT	CASSLSTAGNQPQHF
15	many	TRBV5-1	TRBJ2-2	NA	TGCGCCAGCAGCTTCGACGGGAGAAACACCGGGGAGCTGTTTTTT	CASSFDGRNTGELFF
16	many	TRBV12-3/TRBV12-4	TRBJ2-1	NA	TGTGCCAGCAGCCCCGGGACGAGACGGGCCTACAATGAGCAGTTCTTC	CASSPGTRRAYNEQFF
12	many	TRBV6-6	TRBJ2-5	NA	TGTGCCAGCGGAGCGGAACAAGAGACCCAGTACTTC	CASGAEQETQYF
15	many	TRBV5-1	TRBJ2-2	NA	TGCGCCAGCAGCCGGCCCCTATCTGACACCGGGGAGCTGTTTTTT	CASSRPLSDTGELFF
15	few	TRBV9	TRBJ2-2	NA	TGTGCCAGCAGCGTAGATGCTTTAGCGGCCGGGGAGCTGTTTTTT	CASSVDALAAGELFF
13	many	TRBV9	TRBJ1-2	TRBD1	TGTGCCAGCAGCGGGACAGGGTTAATCGGCTACACCTTC	CASSGTGLIGYTF
17	NA	TRBV24-1	TRBJ2-5	TRBD1	TGTGCCACCATGGCTACCGGGACAGTCCCATCCCAAGAGACCCAGTACTTC	CATMATGTVPSQETQYF
17	many	TRBV11-2	TRBJ2-3	TRBD2	TGTGCCAGCAGCTCGTTTCGGGCGGGAGGTCGCACAGATACGCAGTATTTT	CASSSFRAGGRTDTQYF
17	NA	TRBV4-1	TRBJ2-2	NA	TGCGCCAGCAGCCCCTCCCCGGGAACTAGCAACACCGGGGAGCTGTTTTTT	CASSPSPGTSNTGELFF
15	many	TRBV4-2	TRBJ2-4	NA	TGTGCCAGCAGCCAGCCCACAGAAGCCAAAAACATTCAGTACTTC	CASSQPTEAKNIQYF
14	NA	TRBV20-1	TRBJ2-1	TRBD2	TGCAGTGCTACGACTAGCGGGAGGATCAATGAGCAGTTCTTC	CSATTSGRINEQFF
17	NA	TRBV19	TRBJ2-1	NA	TGTGCCAGTAGTAACAGTCCACTAGTATTGGGGGCCAATGAGCAGTTCTTC	CASSNSPLVLGANEQFF
14	once	TRBV6-4	TRBJ2-3	NA	TGTGCCAGCAGTGACCGGACTGAGGGAGATACGCAGTATTTT	CASSDRTEGDTQYF
14	NA	TRBV7-6	TRBJ2-2	NA	TGTGCCAGCAGCTTATTCCATCGGAGCGGGGAGCTGTTTTTT	CASSLFHRSGELFF
12	many	TRBV5-1	TRBJ1-1	NA	TGCGCCAGCAGCGTCATCGGGACAGAAGCTTTCTTT	CASSVIGTEAFF
14	NA	TRBV20-1	TRBJ2-3	NA	TGCAGTGCTAGAGTACAGGACAATACAGATACGCAGTATTTT	CSARVQDNTDTQYF
14	many	TRBV5-1	TRBJ2-1	TRBD2	TGCGCCAGCACAAGGACTAGCGGGAATAATGAGCAGTTCTTC	CASTRTSGNNEQFF
14	many	TRBV6-2/TRBV6-3	TRBJ2-2	NA	TGTGCCAGCTCGGGAGCGTGGGAGACCGGGGAGCTGTTTTTT	CASSGAWETGELFF
13	many	TRBV12-3/TRBV12-4	TRBJ1-1	NA	TGTGCCAGCAGTTTAATCCGGGATACTGAAGCTTTCTTT	CASSLIRDTEAFF
13	many	TRBV5-1	TRBJ2-3	NA	TGCGCCAGCAGCTTTCCAGACACAGATACGCAGTATTTT	CASSFPDTDTQYF
15	many	TRBV4-2	TRBJ1-5	TRBD1	TGTGCCAGCAGCCAAGACCAGGGGGCTGGACAGCCCCAGCATTTT	CASSQDQGAGQPQHF
12	NA	TRBV6-2/TRBV6-3	TRBJ2-7	NA	TGTGCCAGCGGAGAGGTCGGCTACGAGCAGTACTTC	CASGEVGYEQYF